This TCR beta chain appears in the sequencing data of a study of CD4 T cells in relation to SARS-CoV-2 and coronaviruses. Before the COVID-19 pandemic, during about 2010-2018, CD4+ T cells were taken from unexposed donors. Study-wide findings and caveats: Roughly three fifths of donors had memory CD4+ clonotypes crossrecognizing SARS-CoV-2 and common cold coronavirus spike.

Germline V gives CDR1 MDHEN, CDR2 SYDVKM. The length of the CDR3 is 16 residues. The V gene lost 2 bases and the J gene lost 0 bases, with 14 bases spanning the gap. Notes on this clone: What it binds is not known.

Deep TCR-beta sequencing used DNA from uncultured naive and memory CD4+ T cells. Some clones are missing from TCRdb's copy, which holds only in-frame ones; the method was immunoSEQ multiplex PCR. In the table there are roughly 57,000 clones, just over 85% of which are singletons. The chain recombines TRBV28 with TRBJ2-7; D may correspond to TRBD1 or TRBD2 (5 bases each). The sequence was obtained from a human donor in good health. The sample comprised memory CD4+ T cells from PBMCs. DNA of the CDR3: TGTGCCAGCAGTTTAGGATTAATTGGGACCTCCTACGAGCAGTACTTC. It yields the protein CASSLGLIGTSYEQYF.